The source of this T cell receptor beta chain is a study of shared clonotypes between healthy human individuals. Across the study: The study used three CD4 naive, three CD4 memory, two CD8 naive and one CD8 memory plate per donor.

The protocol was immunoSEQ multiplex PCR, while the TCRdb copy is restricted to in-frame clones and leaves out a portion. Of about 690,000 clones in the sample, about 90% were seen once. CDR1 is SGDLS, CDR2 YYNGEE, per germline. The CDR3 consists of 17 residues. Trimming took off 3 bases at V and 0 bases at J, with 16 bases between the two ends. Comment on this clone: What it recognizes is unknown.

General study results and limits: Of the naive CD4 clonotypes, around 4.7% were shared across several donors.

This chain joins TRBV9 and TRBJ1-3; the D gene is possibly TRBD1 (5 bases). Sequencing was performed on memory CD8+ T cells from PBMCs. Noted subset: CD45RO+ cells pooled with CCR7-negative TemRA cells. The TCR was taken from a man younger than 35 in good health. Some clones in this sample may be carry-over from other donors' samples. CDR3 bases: TGTGCCAGCAGCGCCCAAAAGGGACGGGCCTCTGGAAACACCATATATTTT. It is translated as CASSAQKGRASGNTIYF.